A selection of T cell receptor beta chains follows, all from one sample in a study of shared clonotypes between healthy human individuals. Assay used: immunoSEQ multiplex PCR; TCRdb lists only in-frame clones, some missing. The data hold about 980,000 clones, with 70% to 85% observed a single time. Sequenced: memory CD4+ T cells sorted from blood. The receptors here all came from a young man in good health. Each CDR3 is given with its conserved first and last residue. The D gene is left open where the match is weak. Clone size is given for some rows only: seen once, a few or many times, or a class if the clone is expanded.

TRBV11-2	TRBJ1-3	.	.	TGTGCCAGCAGCTCCCTCCGACAGGAGGGAACTGGAAACACCATATATTTT	CASSSLRQEGTGNTIYF
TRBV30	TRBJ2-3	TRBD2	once	TGTGCCTGGAGTGCCACCCTGACTAGCGGGGGGGCAGATACGCAGTATTTT	CAWSATLTSGGADTQYF
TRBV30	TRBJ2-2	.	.	TGTGCCTGGGCTAACACCGGGGAGCTGTTTTTT	CAWANTGELFF
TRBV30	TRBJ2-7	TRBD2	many	TGTGCCTGGAGTAGCGGGGGGTTCTCCTACGAGCAGTACTTC	CAWSSGGFSYEQYF
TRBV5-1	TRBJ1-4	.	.	TGCGCCAGCAGCTTACAGCCAACCGGGGGCGAAAAACTGTTTTTT	CASSLQPTGGEKLFF
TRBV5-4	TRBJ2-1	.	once	TGTGCCAGCAGCTTAGGGCAGGTCTACAATGAGCAGTTCTTC	CASSLGQVYNEQFF
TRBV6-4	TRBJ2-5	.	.	TGTGCCAGCAGCCACAGTTGTGACCTTCAAGAGACCCAGTACTTC	CASSHSCDLQETQYF
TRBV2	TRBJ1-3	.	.	TGTGCCAGCGGCACCGCTACAGTCTCTGGAAACACCATATATTTT	CASGTATVSGNTIYF
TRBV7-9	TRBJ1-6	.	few	TGTGCCAGCAGCTTAGGAGGCGGCAGCTCCTATAATTCACCCCTCCACTTT	CASSLGGGSSYNSPLHF
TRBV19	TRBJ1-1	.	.	TGTGCCAGTACCCATATCTTAGGAGGGGGTAACACTGAAGCTTTCTTT	CASTHILGGGNTEAFF
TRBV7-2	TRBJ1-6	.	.	TGTGCCAGCAGCCGGGGGAGGCAGGCTCGTTCACCCCTCCACTTT	CASSRGRQARSPLHF
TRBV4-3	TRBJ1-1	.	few	TGCGCCAGCAGCCAAGACGGCGGGCAGGGGACGCTCGCTGAAGCTTTCTTT	CASSQDGGQGTLAEAFF
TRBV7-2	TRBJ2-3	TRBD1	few	TGTGCCAGCAGCTTAAGAGGGACAGGGATGGATACGCAGTATTTT	CASSLRGTGMDTQYF
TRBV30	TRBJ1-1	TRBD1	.	TGTGCCTGGAAATCACAGGGGGCTGAAGCTTTCTTT	CAWKSQGAEAFF
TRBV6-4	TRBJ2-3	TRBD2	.	TGTGCCAGCAGTGATGAAGCGGGAGTGTCAGATACGCAGTATTTT	CASSDEAGVSDTQYF
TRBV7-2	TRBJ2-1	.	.	TGTGCCAGCAGAGCCGGGACTCTTAACAATGAGCAGTTCTTC	CASRAGTLNNEQFF
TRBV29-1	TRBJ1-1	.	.	TGCAGCGCCCGGGGGCCGGGTGAAGCTTTCTTT	CSARGPGEAFF
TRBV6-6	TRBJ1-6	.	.	TGTGCCAGCAGTTATTCGGGTCCCTCTAATTCACCCCTCCACTTT	CASSYSGPSNSPLHF
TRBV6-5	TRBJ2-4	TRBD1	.	TGTGCCAGCAGTTACTCGAGAAGACAGGGCCCCATTCAGTACTTC	CASSYSRRQGPIQYF
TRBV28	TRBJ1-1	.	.	TGTGCCAGCATTGGAGGGGGGGCCCTGAACACTGAAGCTTTCTTT	CASIGGGALNTEAFF
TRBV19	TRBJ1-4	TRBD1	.	TGTGCCAGTAGTATACAGGGGGCAACTAATGAAAAACTGTTTTTT	CASSIQGATNEKLFF
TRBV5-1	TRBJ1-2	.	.	TGCGCCAGCAGCTTGGAGGGTCATGGCTACACCTTC	CASSLEGHGYTF
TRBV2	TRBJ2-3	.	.	TGTGCCAGCAATGGAAACTCCGGCGGGAATACGCAGTATTTT	CASNGNSGGNTQYF